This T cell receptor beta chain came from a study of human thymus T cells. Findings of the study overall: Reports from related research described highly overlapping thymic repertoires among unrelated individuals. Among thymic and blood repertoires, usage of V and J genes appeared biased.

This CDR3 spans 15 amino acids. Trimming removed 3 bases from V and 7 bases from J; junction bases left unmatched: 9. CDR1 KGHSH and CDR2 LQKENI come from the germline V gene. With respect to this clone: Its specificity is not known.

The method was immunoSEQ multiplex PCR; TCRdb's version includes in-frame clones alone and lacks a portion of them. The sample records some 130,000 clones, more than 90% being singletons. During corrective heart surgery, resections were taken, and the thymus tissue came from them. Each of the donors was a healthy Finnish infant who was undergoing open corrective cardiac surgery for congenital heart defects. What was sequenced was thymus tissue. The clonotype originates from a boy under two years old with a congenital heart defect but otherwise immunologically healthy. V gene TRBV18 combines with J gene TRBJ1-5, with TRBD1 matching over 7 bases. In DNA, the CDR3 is TGTGCCAGCTCACCGACAGGGATGGATGAGCAGCCCCAGCATTTT. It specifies CASSPTGMDEQPQHF.